The 26 T cell receptor beta chains below come from one sample, sequenced in a study of human T cells and chemical hapten exposure. Time point specified: pre-sensitization, week 0. Noted treatment: therapeutic diphenylcyclopropenone sensitization with weekly scalp DPC. One entry per CDR3 protein results from TCRdb running MiXCR on the RACE reads. The table shows a few hundred thousand distinct CDR3 sequences, with 7.5% to 10% occurring only once. The sample in question was whole blood, obtained in connection with sensitization to the hapten diphenylcyclopropenone (DPC). The receptor set was obtained from a woman aged 40 to 50 with alopecia areata. Some clones in this sample may be carry-over from other donors' samples.

Of note for this clonotype: A much larger clone sits a single nucleotide away, making a read error possible. The chain is built from TRBV25-1 and TRBJ2-5, with D perhaps assigned TRBD1 or TRBD2 (5 bases each). V was shortened by 1 base and J by 9 bases, with 9 bases between the two germline ends. This CDR3 has 12 residues. The V gene's germline CDR1 is MGHDK and CDR2 SYGVNS. CDR3 region: CASSEWDEAQYF. The DNA of the CDR3 is TGTGCCAGCAGTGAATGGGACGAGGCCCAGTACTTC.

This clonotype was seen many times. CDR3 residues: CASSYLGQGETEAFF. CDR3 in DNA: TGTGCCAGCAGTTACTTGGGACAGGGTGAAACTGAAGCTTTCTTT. The V gene is TRBV6-2 or TRBV6-3, the J gene TRBJ1-1, with 9 positions matching TRBD1. Losses at the gene ends were 1 base for V and 5 bases for J; bases not matched to a gene: 5. Germline CDR1 MNHEY, CDR2 SVGEGT. This CDR3 is 15 amino acids long.

This clonotype was seen a few times. The V call is TRBV5-1, the J call TRBJ2-7, with TRBD1 as a possible D gene (5 bases). CDR3 size: 13 residues. Germline CDR1 is SGHRS and CDR2 is YFSETQ. V was trimmed by 1 base and J by 5 bases, leaving 10 bases between them. CDR3 in DNA: TGCGCCAGCAGCTTGACTATCAGGGACGAGCAGTACTTC. It translates to CASSLTIRDEQYF.

J is TRBJ2-2 and V is TRBV28; D is ambiguous. CDR1 and CDR2 from the germline V gene are MDHEN and SYDVKM. The CDR3 consists of 13 residues. Trimming removed 4 bases from V and 3 bases from J, with 6 bases in between. The CDR3 reads CASSWSYTGELFF. CDR3 DNA sequence: TGTGCCAGCAGTTGGAGTTACACCGGGGAGCTGTTTTTT. The full variable domain, its missing parts supplied by reference TRBV28 and TRBJ2-2, is DVKVTQSSRYLVKRTGEKVFLECVQDMDHENMFWYRQDPGLGLRLIYFSYDVKMKEKGDIPEGYSVSREKKERFSLILESASTNQTSMYLCASSWSYTGELFFGEGSRLTVL.

The chain has TRBV12-3 or TRBV12-4 and TRBJ2-1; 7 bases line up with TRBD2. Trimming took 10 bases from V and 2 from J; bases not matched to a gene: 11. CDR3 length: 15 residues. The CDR3 region has the DNA TGTGCCACCCCCCCGGAGCGGGAAGCCTACAATGAGCAGTTCTTC. It translates to CATPPEREAYNEQFF.

Only a few counts were recorded for this clonotype. This chain uses TRBV6-2 or TRBV6-3 with TRBJ2-7; weak D call: TRBD1 (6 bases). CDR1 is MNHEY, CDR2 SVGEGT, per germline. The CDR3 consists of 14 residues. Trimming took off 8 bases at V and 1 base at J, with 15 bases between the two ends. The CDR3 loop reads CASLRGTNSYEQYF. CDR3 bases: TGTGCCAGCCTGAGAGGGACAAATTCCTACGAGCAGTACTTC.

This clonotype was seen only a few times. The chain has TRBV7-2 and TRBJ2-5; a possible D gene is TRBD1 (6 bases). Germline V CDR1 and CDR2: SGHTA, FQGNSA. The V gene lost 4 bases and the J gene lost 1 base, with 13 bases spanning the gap. This CDR3 spans 15 amino acids. The CDR3 sequence is CASSSQTGLQETQYF. CDR3 in DNA: TGTGCCAGCAGCTCACAGACAGGTCTCCAAGAGACCCAGTACTTC.

This clonotype was seen at least ten times. This chain links TRBV12-3 or TRBV12-4 with TRBJ2-7, with D perhaps matching TRBD1 (5 bases). V shed 11 bases and J shed 2 bases, with 10 bases lying between them. This CDR3 comprises 11 residues. CDR3 sequence reads: CAAGRAYEQYF. The CDR3 nucleotides read TGTGCCGCCGGCAGGGCCTACGAGCAGTACTTC.

The V and J genes are TRBV5-1 and TRBJ2-3; 14 bases line up with TRBD2. Germline V gives CDR1 SGHRS, CDR2 YFSETQ. This CDR3 contains 17 residues. V shed 4 bases, J shed 4 bases, and the junction held 8 bases outside the gene matches. DNA for the CDR3: TGCGCCAGCAGCCCGGGACTAGCGGGAGCCCCAGCAGATACGCAGTATTTT. It specifies CASSPGLAGAPADTQYF.

V gene TRBV20-1 combines with J gene TRBJ2-3, with 14 bases fitting TRBD2. Germline CDR1 DFQATT, CDR2 SNEGSKA (reference sequence). The V segment lost 3 bases and the J segment 5 bases; nucleotides outside the gene matches: 7. CDR3 size: 16 residues. In DNA form, the CDR3 reads TGCAGTGCTAGCCCGACTAGCGGGAGGGCTGGAGATACGCAGTATTTT. It yields the protein CSASPTSGRAGDTQYF.

The genes are TRBV7-9 and TRBJ1-5, with TRBD1 as a possible D gene (5 bases). The CDR3 has 14 amino acids. The germline gives CDR1 SEHNR, CDR2 FQNEAQ (reference sequence). Trimming took 1 base from V and 9 from J, leaving 13 bases between them. CDR3 region: CASSLGGSLRPQHF. The CDR3, as DNA: TGTGCCAGCAGCTTAGGGGGCTCGCTTCGGCCCCAGCATTTT.

This clonotype was found a few times. The rearrangement links TRBV3-1 to TRBJ2-1, with TRBD2 matching 11 bases. There are 15 residues in the CDR3. V trimming: 4 bases; J trimming: 5 bases; junction bases outside the gene matches: 4. Germline V gives CDR1 LGHDT, CDR2 YNNKEL (reference sequence). CDR3 coding DNA: TGTGCCAGCAGCCTAGCGGGAGGGCCAGACAATGAGCAGTTCTTC. This translates into CASSLAGGPDNEQFF.

The gene calls are TRBV14 and TRBJ1-1, with 7 bases matching TRBD1. This CDR3 is built from 16 residues. J gave up 0 bases and V 4 bases, and 8 bases lay outside the gene matches. Germline CDR1 reads SGHDN; CDR2 reads FVKESK. The CDR3 DNA reads as TGTGCCAGCAGCCTTCGGACAGGATTCATGAACACTGAAGCTTTCTTT. Its protein product is CASSLRTGFMNTEAFF.

This clonotype was counted a few times. V usage is TRBV29-1 and J usage is TRBJ2-1; 12 bases fit TRBD2. From germline, CDR1 is SQVTM and CDR2 ANQGSEA. The J segment lost 2 bases and the V segment lost 5 bases, leaving 13 bases of the junction unmatched. CDR3 size: 18 residues. The DNA for the CDR3 is TGCAGCGTTTCAGGGACTAGCGGGCCTCCCCGGGCCTACAATGAGCAGTTCTTC. It specifies CSVSGTSGPPRAYNEQFF.

The chain recombines TRBV30 with TRBJ1-6; D is unclear. V lost 1 base and J lost 8, with 6 bases in between. The CDR3 covers 12 residues. Germline V lookup: CDR1 GTSNPN, CDR2 SVGIG (reference sequence). CDR3 nucleotides: TGTGCCTGGAGTGGGTGGGATTCACCCCTCCACTTT. Translated, it gives CAWSGWDSPLHF.

The rearrangement links TRBV10-3 to TRBJ2-7; 7 bases match TRBD1. The CDR3 length is 12 residues. After removal of 10 bases from V and 5 bases from J, the junction contained 8 bases not matched to a gene. Germline V gene lookup returns CDR1 ENHRY and CDR2 SYGVKD. The CDR3 reads CATRQGSNEQYF. For the CDR3, the DNA is TGTGCCACACGACAGGGTTCCAACGAGCAGTACTTC.

In its sample, this clonotype was seen a few times. The rearrangement links TRBV29-1 to TRBJ1-2, with D hard to call. V lost 5 bases to trimming and J lost 4 bases, with 11 bases between them. Germline CDR1 reads SQVTM; CDR2 reads ANQGSEA. The CDR3 extends over 12 amino acids. This CDR3 reads CSVSGPSYGYTF. The CDR3 DNA follows: TGCAGCGTTTCCGGGCCGTCCTATGGCTACACCTTC. Using reference TRBV29-1 and TRBJ1-2 for the parts outside the CDR3, the full variable domain is SAVISQKPSRDICQRGTSLTIQCQVDSQVTMMFWYRQQPGQSLTLIATANQGSEATYESGFVIDKFPISRPNLTFSTLTVSNMSPEDSSIYLCSVSGPSYGYTFGSGTRLTVV.

This clonotype appeared many times. This sequence joins TRBV29-1 and TRBJ2-3, with 9 bases that match TRBD2. Germline V lookup: CDR1 SQVTM, CDR2 ANQGSEA. Trimming removed 1 base from V and 4 bases from J; junction bases left unmatched: 12. The CDR3 runs 17 residues. The CDR3 nucleotides are TGCAGCGTTGAAGGATGGGTGGATAGCGGGAGCCCAGATACGCAGTATTTT. It yields the protein CSVEGWVDSGSPDTQYF.

This clonotype has just a few counts. The chain links TRBV28 to TRBJ2-3, with TRBD2 matching over 10 bases. Germline V CDR1 and CDR2: MDHEN, SYDVKM. V shed 4 bases, J shed 3 bases, and the junction held 7 bases outside the gene matches. This CDR3 is built from 16 residues. CDR3 region: CASSSPLAGVTDTQYF. CDR3 nucleotides: TGTGCCAGCAGTTCGCCTCTAGCGGGAGTAACAGATACGCAGTATTTT.

This clonotype was seen only a few times. The rearrangement uses TRBV6-4 and TRBJ2-5; 9 bases are a match to TRBD1. J gave up 7 bases and V 2 bases, and 11 bases lay outside the gene matches. From germline, CDR1 is MRHNA and CDR2 SNTAGT. This CDR3 has 16 amino acids. The CDR3 DNA follows: TGTGCCAGCAGTGACCGCGCCGGGACAGGGCGTGCGACCCAGTACTTC. Protein: CASSDRAGTGRATQYF.

This clonotype has a handful of counts. This chain connects TRBV28 to TRBJ1-2; 9 bases map to TRBD1. This CDR3 spans 13 amino acids. The germline CDR1 and CDR2 sequences are MDHEN and SYDVKM. The junction had 0 bases not matched to a gene; V was cut back by 5 bases and J by 2 bases. CDR3 DNA sequence: TGTGCCAGCAGTGGGACAGGGAACTATGGCTACACCTTC. Its translation is CASSGTGNYGYTF.

V and J are TRBV6-5 and TRBJ2-5; D possibly matches TRBD1 or TRBD2 (6 bases each). Germline CDR1 and CDR2: MNHEY and SVGAGI. The CDR3 runs to 17 residues. Trimming removed 0 bases from V and 2 bases from J, with 16 bases in between. The chain's CDR3 is CASSYSIPGAPQETQYF. DNA of the CDR3: TGTGCCAGCAGTTACTCGATCCCGGGGGCTCCTCAAGAGACCCAGTACTTC.

This rearrangement joins TRBV28 to TRBJ1-1; weak D call: TRBD1 (6 bases). The CDR3 runs 15 residues. Germline V lookup: CDR1 MDHEN, CDR2 SYDVKM. Between the trimmed V and J ends, which lost 3 bases and 1 base, there was a span of 12 bases. CDR3 coding DNA: TGTGCCAGCAGTTTTACCGGGACATCGAACACTGAAGCTTTCTTT. Protein product: CASSFTGTSNTEAFF.

The V gene is TRBV2, the J gene TRBJ1-5, with 7 bases fitting TRBD1. Germline-derived CDR1 and CDR2 are SNHLY and FYNNEI. This CDR3 spans 15 amino acids. V lost 4 bases and J lost 2; bases outside the gene matches: 5. The CDR3 protein is CASSATGNRNQPQHF. The CDR3, as DNA: TGTGCCAGCAGTGCGACAGGGAATCGCAATCAGCCCCAGCATTTT.

This clonotype was seen a handful of times. The chain carries TRBV7-2 and TRBJ2-7; D is ambiguous. The length of the CDR3 is 15 residues. V was pared by 3 bases and J by 7 bases, with 19 bases between. CDR1 SGHTA and CDR2 FQGNSA come from the germline V gene. For the CDR3, the DNA is TGTGCCAGCAGCTTCGACTCCCCTGGAGCAGAAGAGCAGTACTTC. Amino acid sequence: CASSFDSPGAEEQYF.

This clonotype was seen a handful of times. The chain recombines TRBV12-3 or TRBV12-4 with TRBJ2-3; D is undetermined. Trimming removed 2 bases from V and 3 bases from J, with 18 bases in between. The CDR3 loop spans 17 amino acids. This chain's CDR3 is CASSLMTQVPSTDTQYF. The CDR3 DNA reads as TGTGCCAGCAGTTTAATGACCCAGGTCCCTTCGACAGATACGCAGTATTTT.